This TCR beta chain was identified during a study of read filtering for tumor transcriptome and immune sequencing (dated by TCRdb to 2018 to 2020). Regarding the research as a whole: Of the patients in the cohort, around 17 were male and around 14 were female, and their mean age was about 70 years, with a range of about 40 to 85. By revised international staging, roughly eight patients were R-ISS I, approximately 15 were R-ISS II and 7 were R-ISS III. Whole-transcriptome libraries were prepared with the TruSeq RNA Access Library Prep Kit after DNase treatment. TCR-region mapped reads per sample ranged from about 3.5 to 11 million with IR-seq versus only about 80 to 1,300 with RNA-seq. TCR repertoires obtained by targeted immune repertoire sequencing and by bulk whole-transcriptome sequencing performed on the same bone marrow samples were compared. As a main aim, a read-filtering strategy for immune repertoire data was addressed, with the specific question being whether clonotypes supported by a single read should be removed.

This clonotype was seen many times. Which antigen it targets is not known. Base qualities are not at hand, and no much larger clone is one base apart. Study-level results and caveats: In IR-seq, single-read clonotypes were about four fifths of clonotypes but approximately 3.5% of total reads; in RNA-seq they were roughly 72% of clonotypes and 35% to 45% of reads. The sorted CD138-negative fraction was not purified T cells but a mixed bone marrow immune population. The correlation between IR-seq and RNA-seq shared clonotype proportions was increased by removal of single-read clonotypes. IR-seq captured clonotypes at much higher depth and more reliably than RNA-seq, and smaller IR-seq throughput sufficed to identify most shared clonotypes.

Each patient had bone marrow sampled at the time of active disease. Ficoll-Hypaque density gradient centrifugation was used to isolate bone marrow mononuclear cells. To remove myeloma plasma cells, the cells were labeled with CD138 magnetic microbeads on a MACS separator, and CD138-negative cells were then collected by negative selection. Flow cytometry with CD138 antibodies on an Attune NxT was used to check how pure the isolated cells were. Total RNA was extracted using TRIzol reagent and was quantified on a NanoDrop spectrophotometer. For each patient, the CD138-negative bone marrow sample underwent paired RNA-seq and IR-seq. TCR libraries were constructed from roughly 360 ng RNA using the Immunoverse kit, and molecular barcoded adaptors covering alpha/delta and beta/gamma chains were employed. TCR library preparation used the same RNA that went into transcriptome sequencing. Sequencing of the TCR libraries was done on an Illumina HiSeq 4000 with 2 x 150 cycles. Per the original workflow: MiXCR aligned TCR reads to human V, D, J and C references and assembled the aligned reads into CDR3 clonotypes, with quality filtering and error correction included. The tcR package in R was used to analyze clonotype counts and gene usage diversity. Raw mapping reads were checked after the RNA-seq reads had been mapped by STAR aligner version 2.5.3a onto the human GRCh37 genome. IR-seq fastq files were randomly downsampled with Seqtk 1.3 to test the effect of sequencing depth on detected clonotypes. TCRdb reworked the public reads: Q25 trimming with fastp, MiXCR clone assembly, productive beta chains retained. Each CDR3 protein gets just one entry, which takes the most common genes and DNA from the rows behind it. The V and J calls follow TCRdb's processing rather than the paper's. The sample includes 75,000 to 95,000 distinct CDR3 sequences, with 20% to 25% observed a single time. The ten largest clones take up 10% to 12% of the sample.

The V end gives up 6 bases and the J end 2 bases, leaving 9 bases in the junction not matched to a gene. From its cysteine to its phenylalanine, the CDR3 spans 14 amino acids. Only CDR3 DNA is held: 42 bases, read in frame from base 1. For CDR1 and CDR2, the germline V gene (reference sequence) lists DFQATT and SNEGSKA. The sample consisted of a population of CD138-negative cells sorted from bone marrow. The cell subset or site label for this specimen denotes: bone marrow mononuclear cells depleted of CD138+ plasma/myeloma cells by negative magnetic selection. The sequence derives from a donor older than 35 with multiple myeloma. The sequence joins TRBV20-1 to TRBJ2-7; TRBD2 fits 8 bases in the junction. The CDR3 region reads CSALRLANTYEQYF. The nucleotide sequence reads as follows: TGCAGTGCCCTCCGACTAGCGAATACCTACGAGCAGTACTTC.